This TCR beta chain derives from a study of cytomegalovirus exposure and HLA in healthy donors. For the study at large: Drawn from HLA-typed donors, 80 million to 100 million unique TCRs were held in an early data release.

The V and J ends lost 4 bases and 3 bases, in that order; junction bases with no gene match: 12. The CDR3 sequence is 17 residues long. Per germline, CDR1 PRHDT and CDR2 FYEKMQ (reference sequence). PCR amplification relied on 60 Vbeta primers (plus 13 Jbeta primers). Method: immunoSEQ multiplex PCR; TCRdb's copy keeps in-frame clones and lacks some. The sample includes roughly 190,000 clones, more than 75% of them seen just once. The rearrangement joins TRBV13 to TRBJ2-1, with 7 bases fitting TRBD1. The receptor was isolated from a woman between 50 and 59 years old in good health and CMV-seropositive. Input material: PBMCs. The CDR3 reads CASSSLTGLELYNEQFF. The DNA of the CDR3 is TGTGCCAGCAGCTCACTGACAGGGTTGGAACTCTACAATGAGCAGTTCTTC.